This T cell receptor (beta chain) was recorded in a study of blood T cell repertoires in COVID-19. Original analysis: Amplified reference gene primers provided the basis for estimating nucleated cell counts. Clones were sequenced by immunoSEQ multiplex PCR, and TCRdb holds only the in-frame ones, with some missing. The DNA gave D and trimming, while V, J and clone size come from that table. The sample has around 120,000 clones; 90% are singletons. Seattle-derived patients entered the study during active infection and were followed longitudinally. The CDR3 totals 16 residues. V shed 0 bases, J shed 0 bases, and the junction held 2 bases outside the gene matches. Germline CDR1 is SEHNR and CDR2 is FQNEAQ (reference sequence).

The V and J genes are TRBV7-9 and TRBJ1-1; 9 nucleotides align to TRBD1. The receptor comes from a woman aged 60-75 years with COVID-19, enrolled during active disease. The sample was peripheral blood. The CDR3 reads CASSLAGTGMNTEAFF. CDR3 sequence (DNA): TGTGCCAGCAGCTTAGCTGGGACAGGGATGAACACTGAAGCTTTCTTT.